The rows below give T cell receptor beta chains drawn from one sample of a study of blood T cells in healthy people across ages. TCRdb itself ran the 5' RACE reads through MiXCR, one entry per CDR3 protein. The sample has fewer than 800,000 distinct CDR3 sequences, under 25% seen once. Source material: blood. The receptors shown here come from a man between 70 and 80 years old in good health. The CDR3 runs from the conserved cysteine through the conserved F or W. A D gene is named only where the DNA matches it firmly. Not every row has a clone size; where given, it reads once, few, many or a size class.

>TRBV25-1|.|TRBJ2-5|.
CASSDPTAGGETQYF
TGTGCCAGCAGTGACCCTACGGCCGGGGGAGAGACCCAGTACTTC
>TRBV10-3|TRBD1|TRBJ1-2|.
CAINPGQGDGYTF
TGTGCCATCAACCCGGGACAGGGGGATGGCTACACCTTC
>TRBV20-1|TRBD2|TRBJ2-3|few
CSADSGGLAGSTDTQYF
TGCAGTGCTGATTCTGGGGGGCTAGCGGGATCCACAGATACGCAGTATTTT
>TRBV11-1|.|TRBJ1-4|many
CASSLTDNEKLFF
TGTGCCAGCAGCTTGACCGATAATGAAAAACTGTTTTTT
>TRBV6-2/TRBV6-3|.|TRBJ1-2|.
CASSYPYGYTF
TGTGCCAGCAGTTATCCGTATGGCTACACCTTC
>TRBV7-8|.|TRBJ1-4|.
CASSLEEDGGREKLFF
TGTGCCAGCAGCTTAGAGGAGGACGGTGGAAGGGAAAAACTGTTTTTT
>TRBV2|TRBD1|TRBJ2-1|.
CASSEKTGVYNEQFF
TGTGCCAGCAGTGAGAAGACAGGGGTCTACAATGAGCAGTTCTTC
>TRBV24-1|TRBD2|TRBJ2-3|few
CATSEGSGRADTQYF
TGTGCCACCAGTGAAGGTAGCGGGAGAGCAGATACGCAGTATTTT
>TRBV6-5|.|TRBJ2-6|few
CASSYRRTGANVLTF
TGTGCCAGCAGTTACCGGAGAACTGGGGCCAACGTCCTGACTTTC
>TRBV10-3|.|TRBJ2-5|.
CAISESTGTQTQYF
TGTGCCATCAGTGAGTCCACAGGGACACAGACCCAGTACTTC
>TRBV6-6|.|TRBJ2-5|.
CASSYVGIQETQYF
TGTGCCAGCAGTTACGTCGGAATTCAAGAGACCCAGTACTTC